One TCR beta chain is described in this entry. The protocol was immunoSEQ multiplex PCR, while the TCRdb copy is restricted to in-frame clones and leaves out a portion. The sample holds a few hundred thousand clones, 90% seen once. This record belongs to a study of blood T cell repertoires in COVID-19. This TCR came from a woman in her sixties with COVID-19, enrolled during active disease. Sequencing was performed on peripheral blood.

The chain's CDR3 is CASSPGAGTAYNEQFF. As DNA, the CDR3 is TGCGCCAGCAGCCCGGGGGCCGGGACAGCATACAATGAGCAGTTCTTC. This chain uses TRBV5-1 with TRBJ2-1; TRBD1 might be the D (7 bases). Trimming left V 4 bases short and J 4 bases short, with 18 bases between. The germline V gene encodes CDR1 SGHRS and CDR2 YFSETQ. This CDR3 has 16 residues.